This T cell receptor (beta chain) was recovered during a study of blood T cell repertoires in COVID-19. Participants came from some 26 US areas, aged roughly 18 to 89 years. Authors' processing steps: From reference gene primer amplification, estimates of nucleated cell counts were derived. Sequencing was performed with immunoSEQ multiplex PCR; in TCRdb, only in-frame clones are kept and a portion is missing. From that table come the V and J calls and clone size; the DNA was used to work out D and trimming. The repertoire has a few hundred thousand clones, roughly nine tenths of them found once; the top ten carry around 1%. Material for sequencing was PBMCs or T cells enriched from blood (not recorded which). This receptor was obtained from a man younger than 35 who had recovered from COVID-19.

CDR3 nucleotides: TGTGCCAGTAGTGGCGACTGGGGCAATCAGCCCCAGCATTTT. As protein: CASSGDWGNQPQHF. V usage is TRBV19 and J usage is TRBJ1-5, with D hard to call. Germline V gene data show CDR1 as LNHDA and CDR2 as SQIVND (reference sequence). V was cut by 5 bases and J by 2 bases, with 10 bases left in between. This CDR3 region has 14 residues. Full variable domain (remainder filled in from reference TRBV19 and TRBJ1-5): DGGITQSPKYLFRKEGQNVTLSCEQNLNHDAMYWYRQDPGQGLRLIYYSQIVNDFQKGDIAEGYSVSREKKESFPLTVTSAQKNPTAFYLCASSGDWGNQPQHFGDGTRLSIL.